A single sample gave rise to the 27 T cell receptor beta chains below, sequenced in a study of blood T cell repertoires in COVID-19. TCRdb's copy holds only in-frame clones and misses some; the assay was immunoSEQ multiplex PCR. The sample contains around 340,000 clones, around 88% of which appear only once. Sequenced material: peripheral blood. These TCRs come from a young man with active or convalescent COVID-19.

This clone was counted once. The genes are TRBV28 and TRBJ2-7, with D unclear. Germline CDR1 and CDR2: MDHEN and SYDVKM. The CDR3 is 10 amino acids. V was shortened by 8 bases and J by 6 bases, with 8 bases between the two germline ends. CDR3 region: CASPLREQYF. For the CDR3, the DNA is TGTGCCAGCCCCCTCCGCGAGCAGTACTTC.

The rearrangement joins TRBV6-5 to TRBJ2-7; the match to TRBD1 covers 7 bases. CDR3 length: 14 amino acids. Germline V CDR1 and CDR2: MNHEY, SVGAGI. Trimming removed 7 bases from V and 2 bases from J; junction bases left unmatched: 8. The chain's CDR3 is CASTMDRLPYEQYF. The DNA of the CDR3 is TGTGCCAGCACAATGGACAGGCTCCCCTACGAGCAGTACTTC.

The chain carries TRBV5-4 and TRBJ1-2; 7 bases match TRBD1. Germline assignment: CDR1 SGHNT and CDR2 YYREEE (reference sequence). There are 13 residues in the CDR3. V lost 4 bases, J lost 8 bases, and 8 bases stayed unmatched. CDR3 DNA: TGTGCCAGCAGCGGACACAGGGGCGAGGGCTACACCTTC. Protein product: CASSGHRGEGYTF.

This rearrangement joins TRBV7-2 to TRBJ2-5; TRBD1 matches 9 bases. The germline V gene has CDR1 SGHTA and CDR2 FQGNSA. The CDR3 is 17 residues long. V lost 1 base to trimming and J lost 5 bases; unmatched junction nucleotides: 11. The CDR3 nucleotides read TGTGCCAGCAGCTTAGAGGCCCGTGGGACAGGGCCCGAGACCCAGTACTTC. Its protein is CASSLEARGTGPETQYF.

The V gene is TRBV9, the J gene TRBJ1-4, with D possibly matching TRBD1 (6 bases). V dropped 4 bases and J dropped 6 bases, with 16 bases sitting between them. The CDR3 covers 15 residues. Germline-derived CDR1 and CDR2 are SGDLS and YYNGEE. The CDR3 DNA reads as TGTGCCAGCAGCCCCACAGGGCGAACGGATGAAAAACTGTTTTTT. Protein: CASSPTGRTDEKLFF. Looking up the rest from reference TRBV9 and TRBJ1-4 gives the full variable domain: DSGVTQTPKHLITATGQRVTLRCSPRSGDLSVYWYQQSLDQGLQFLIQYYNGEERAKGNILERFSAQQFPDLHSELNLSSLELGDSALYFCASSPTGRTDEKLFFGSGTQLSVL.

As DNA, the CDR3 is TGTGCCAGCAGCCCACCCTCCGGGACAGACTTCAATGAGCAGTTCTTC. Translating gives CASSPPSGTDFNEQFF. The rearrangement links TRBV9 to TRBJ2-1; 7 bases fit TRBD1. The CDR3 has 16 residues. The J segment lost 6 bases and the V segment lost 4 bases, leaving 13 bases of the junction unmatched. The germline gives CDR1 SGDLS, CDR2 YYNGEE.

The gene calls are TRBV5-5 and TRBJ1-4; a weak D match, TRBD1 (6 bases). The CDR3 loop spans 16 amino acids. CDR1 and CDR2 from the germline V gene are SGHKS and YYEKEE (reference sequence). Trimming took off 0 bases at V and 4 bases at J, with 13 bases between the two ends. DNA of the CDR3: TGTGCCAGCAGCTTGGCCGAGGCCAGGGGTAATGAAAAACTGTTTTTT. This sequence encodes CASSLAEARGNEKLFF.

V gene TRBV3-1 (or the pseudogene TRBV3-2) combines with J gene TRBJ2-1; 11 bases align to TRBD2. Germline V gene lookup returns CDR1 LGHDT and CDR2 YNNKEL (reference sequence). The CDR3 covers 19 residues. V was pared by 5 bases and J by 2 bases, with 14 bases of the junction left unmatched. CDR3 sequence (DNA): TGTGCCAGCAGCTACAAACTAGCGGGGGCTGGTAAAGCCTACAATGAGCAGTTCTTC. Amino acid sequence: CASSYKLAGAGKAYNEQFF.

This rearrangement joins TRBV6-2 or TRBV6-3 to TRBJ2-7; 8 bases agree with TRBD1. Germline CDR1 reads MNHEY; CDR2 reads SVGEGT. The CDR3 covers 14 residues. With 2 bases clipped from V and 4 bases from J, the junction kept 4 bases outside the gene matches. The CDR3 spells CASSYPGQDYEQYF. CDR3 coding DNA: TGTGCCAGCAGTTACCCGGGACAGGATTACGAGCAGTACTTC.

This clone was detected only once. This chain joins TRBV9 and TRBJ2-2; 7 bases line up with TRBD2. Germline V gene sequence: CDR1 SGDLS, CDR2 YYNGEE. J lost 5 bases, V lost 0 bases, and 7 bases had no gene match. This CDR3 region has 16 residues. As DNA, the CDR3 is TGTGCCAGCAGCGTAGCTAGCGGTTCGGTTACCGGGGAGCTGTTTTTT. This codes for CASSVASGSVTGELFF.

The rearrangement links TRBV2 to TRBJ1-3, with 8 bases fitting TRBD1. In germline, CDR1 is SNHLY, CDR2 FYNNEI. With 3 bases clipped from V and 4 bases from J, the junction kept 5 bases outside the gene matches. The CDR3 length is 15 residues. CDR3 nucleotides: TGTGCCAGCAGTGAGCAGGGGGCGAAAGGAAACACCATATATTTT. It specifies CASSEQGAKGNTIYF.

V and J are TRBV30 and TRBJ2-6; TRBD1 is a possible D gene (5 bases). This CDR3 has 15 amino acids. Germline V gene lookup returns CDR1 GTSNPN and CDR2 SVGIG (reference sequence). V lost 2 bases, J lost 0 bases, and 8 bases lay in between. CDR3 nucleotides: TGTGCCTGGAGTCCGGACACCTCTGGGGCCAACGTCCTGACTTTC. This gives the protein CAWSPDTSGANVLTF.

This clone has a count of ten or more. This chain connects TRBV9 to TRBJ1-1; D might be TRBD1 (5 bases). The CDR3 is made up of 13 amino acids. The germline V and J ends were trimmed by 0 bases and 5 bases, with 8 bases remaining between them. Germline lookup yields CDR1 SGDLS and CDR2 YYNGEE. CDR3 amino acids: CASSVAGETEAFF. Here the CDR3 DNA reads TGTGCCAGCAGCGTAGCGGGGGAAACTGAAGCTTTCTTT. The full variable domain, its missing parts supplied by reference TRBV9 and TRBJ1-1, is DSGVTQTPKHLITATGQRVTLRCSPRSGDLSVYWYQQSLDQGLQFLIQYYNGEERAKGNILERFSAQQFPDLHSELNLSSLELGDSALYFCASSVAGETEAFFGQGTRLTVV.

The gene calls are TRBV7-2 and TRBJ1-2; 8 nucleotides match TRBD1. The V segment lost 5 bases and the J segment 6 bases; nucleotides outside the gene matches: 11. Germline V gene sequence: CDR1 SGHTA, CDR2 FQGNSA. CDR3 length: 15 residues. The CDR3 here is CASSPSRAGGNGYTF. The CDR3 DNA is TGTGCCAGCAGCCCCTCGCGCGCAGGGGGCAATGGCTACACCTTC.

The V call is TRBV6-4, the J call TRBJ1-2; tentative D call: TRBD1 (5 bases). V lost 0 bases, J lost 4 bases, and 12 bases lay in between. The CDR3 is made up of 15 amino acids. Germline assignment: CDR1 MRHNA and CDR2 SNTAGT. The DNA of the CDR3 is TGTGCCAGCAGTGACTCGAATGCAGGGTTCTATGGCTACACCTTC. Protein sequence: CASSDSNAGFYGYTF.

The chain joins TRBV9 to TRBJ2-7, with TRBD1 identical over 7 bases. V shed 4 bases and J 6 bases; nucleotides not matched to a gene: 10. Germline CDR1 SGDLS, CDR2 YYNGEE. CDR3 length: 14 residues. CDR3 residues: CASSPRDRVGEQYF. CDR3 coding DNA: TGTGCCAGCAGCCCTAGAGACAGGGTAGGCGAGCAGTACTTC.

The sample holds one count of this clone. The chain uses TRBV7-9 and TRBJ2-3; possibly TRBD1 for D (5 bases). CDR1 and CDR2 from the germline V gene are SEHNR and FQNEAQ (reference sequence). This CDR3 is built from 14 residues. V lost 11 bases and J lost 1, with 16 bases in between. As DNA, the CDR3 is TGTGCCGAACAGGAACCTTACGGCACAGATACGCAGTATTTT. Translating gives CAEQEPYGTDTQYF.

The chain links TRBV5-8 to TRBJ2-7, with 9 bases that match TRBD1. The CDR3 covers 13 residues. V trimming: 4 bases; J trimming: 4 bases; junction bases outside the gene matches: 3. Germline V gene lookup returns CDR1 SGHTS and CDR2 YDEGEE. The CDR3 loop is CASSGGQGYEQYF. The CDR3 bases are TGTGCCAGCAGCGGGGGACAGGGTTACGAGCAGTACTTC.

The rearrangement joins TRBV18 to TRBJ1-1, with 7 positions matching TRBD1. The CDR3 contains 12 residues. Unmatched junction bases numbered 3, after V lost 6 bases and J lost 5 bases. CDR1 and CDR2 from the germline V gene are KGHSH and LQKENI. CDR3 region: CASSEGATEAFF. For the CDR3, the DNA is TGTGCCAGCTCCGAGGGGGCGACTGAAGCTTTCTTT.

This clone was recorded once. V and J are TRBV27 and TRBJ2-5, with 7 bases identical to TRBD1. V lost 6 bases to trimming and J lost 7 bases; unmatched junction nucleotides: 8. The CDR3 is 13 amino acids. CDR1 MNHEY and CDR2 SMNVEV come from the germline V gene (reference sequence). The CDR3 sequence: CASSPTGPGTQYF. CDR3 nucleotide sequence: TGTGCCAGCAGCCCGACAGGGCCAGGGACCCAGTACTTC.

V usage is TRBV21-1 and J usage is TRBJ1-1; TRBD1, the table's D call, lacks a check against the DNA. TRBV21-1 is recorded as a pseudogene. This CDR3 region has 17 residues. CDR3: CASSKALGAGMNTEAFF. The DNA for the CDR3 is TGTGCCAGCAGCAAAGCGCTGGGGGCCGGAATGAACACTGAAGCTTTCTTT.

The J gene is TRBJ1-2, the V gene TRBV28; D is unresolved. This CDR3 comprises 12 residues. Germline loops: CDR1 MDHEN, CDR2 SYDVKM. Trimming took 3 bases from V and 4 from J, leaving 6 bases between them. The CDR3 is CASSFSLYGYTF. CDR3 bases: TGTGCCAGCAGTTTTAGCCTCTATGGCTACACCTTC.

V gene TRBV5-1 combines with J gene TRBJ2-2; 9 bases fit TRBD2. Germline V gene sequence: CDR1 SGHRS, CDR2 YFSETQ. There are 17 residues in the CDR3. Trimming took 4 bases from V and 4 from J; bases not matched to a gene: 11. The CDR3 nucleotides read TGCGCCAGCAGCGGGGCTAGCGGGACTACGAGCACCGGGGAGCTGTTTTTT. Residues: CASSGASGTTSTGELFF.

This clone appeared once. This sequence joins TRBV27 and TRBJ1-4, with 10 bases fitting TRBD1. The CDR3 runs 16 residues. With V trimmed by 5 bases and J by 5 bases, 8 bases remained unmatched. The V gene's germline CDR1 is MNHEY and CDR2 SMNVEV (reference sequence). Here the CDR3 reads CASSPPRGQGNEKLFF. CDR3 bases: TGTGCCAGCAGTCCCCCCCGGGGACAGGGGAATGAAAAACTGTTTTTT.

The genes are TRBV5-1 and TRBJ1-2; 8 bases fit TRBD1. With V trimmed by 3 bases and J by 8 bases, 39 bases remained unmatched. This CDR3 comprises 24 residues. Per the germline V gene, CDR1 is SGHRS and CDR2 is YFSETQ. The CDR3, as DNA: TGCGCCAGCAGCTCGACCCCCGGGACAGGAAGGGGTCCCCACTCCTCCACCGGTATACGGGGCTACACCTTC. Its translation: CASSSTPGTGRGPHSSTGIRGYTF. The full variable domain, with the rest looked up from reference TRBV5-1 and TRBJ1-2, is KAGVTQTPRYLIKTRGQQVTLSCSPISGHRSVSWYQQTPGQGLQFLFEYFSETQRNKGNFPGRFSGRQFSNSRSEMNVSTLELGDSALYLCASSSTPGTGRGPHSSTGIRGYTFGSGTRLTVV.

This chain uses TRBV29-1 with TRBJ2-5; D perhaps matches TRBD2 (5 bases). V was trimmed by 7 bases and J by 0 bases, leaving 18 bases between them. There are 15 residues in the CDR3. The V gene's germline CDR1 is SQVTM and CDR2 ANQGSEA. CDR3 region: CSDPSERYYQETQYF. For the CDR3, the DNA is TGCAGCGACCCTTCCGAGCGGTACTACCAAGAGACCCAGTACTTC.

The chain carries TRBV4-1 and TRBJ2-1; D ambiguous. There are 15 residues in the CDR3. Germline assignment: CDR1 MGHRA and CDR2 YSYEKL. V was pared by 0 bases and J by 9 bases, with 15 bases between. DNA for the CDR3: TGCGCCAGCAGCCAAGATTGGTCCCTGACGGGTGAGCAGTTCTTC. Amino acids: CASSQDWSLTGEQFF.